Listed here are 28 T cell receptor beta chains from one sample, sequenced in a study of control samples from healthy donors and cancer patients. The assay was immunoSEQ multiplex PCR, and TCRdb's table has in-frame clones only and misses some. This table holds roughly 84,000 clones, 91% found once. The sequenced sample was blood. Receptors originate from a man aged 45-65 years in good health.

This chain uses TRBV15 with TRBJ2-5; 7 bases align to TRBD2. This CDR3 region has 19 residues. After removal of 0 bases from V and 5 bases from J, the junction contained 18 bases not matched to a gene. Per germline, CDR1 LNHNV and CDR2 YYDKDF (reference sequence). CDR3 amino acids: CATSRDFMTSPAKGETQYF. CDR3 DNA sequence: TGTGCCACCAGCAGAGATTTTATGACTAGCCCTGCGAAGGGGGAGACCCAGTACTTC.

CDR3 protein: CASSPIGGVNTGELFF. CDR3 bases: TGTGCCAGCAGCCCAATAGGGGGGGTGAACACCGGGGAGCTGTTTTTT. The chain combines TRBV7-2 with TRBJ2-2; weak D call: TRBD2 (7 bases). CDR3 length: 16 amino acids. Germline V gene sequence: CDR1 SGHTA, CDR2 FQGNSA. V shed 5 bases and J shed 1 base, with 14 bases lying between them.

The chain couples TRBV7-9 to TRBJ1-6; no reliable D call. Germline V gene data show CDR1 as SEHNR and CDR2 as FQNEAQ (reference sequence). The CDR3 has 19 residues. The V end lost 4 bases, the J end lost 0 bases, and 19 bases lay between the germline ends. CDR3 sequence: CASSWYEGNRPSYNSPLHF. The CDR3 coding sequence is TGTGCCAGCAGCTGGTATGAAGGAAATCGACCCTCCTATAATTCACCCCTCCACTTT.

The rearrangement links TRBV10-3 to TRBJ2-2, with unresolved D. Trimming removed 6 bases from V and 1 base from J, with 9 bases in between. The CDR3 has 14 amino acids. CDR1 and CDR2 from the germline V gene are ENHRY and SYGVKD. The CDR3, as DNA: TGTGCCATCAGACGGACGGGGAACACCGGGGAGCTGTTTTTT. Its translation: CAIRRTGNTGELFF.

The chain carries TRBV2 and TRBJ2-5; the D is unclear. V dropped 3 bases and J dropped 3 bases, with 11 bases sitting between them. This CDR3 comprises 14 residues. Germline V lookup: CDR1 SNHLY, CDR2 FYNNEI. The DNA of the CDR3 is TGTGCCAGCAGTGATTCGCTACCGGAAGAGACCCAGTACTTC. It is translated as CASSDSLPEETQYF. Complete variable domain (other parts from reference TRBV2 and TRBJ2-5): EPEVTQTPSHQVTQMGQEVILRCVPISNHLYFYWYRQILGQKVEFLVSFYNNEISEKSEIFDDQFSVERPDGSNFTLKIRSTKLEDSAMYFCASSDSLPEETQYFGPGTRLLVL.

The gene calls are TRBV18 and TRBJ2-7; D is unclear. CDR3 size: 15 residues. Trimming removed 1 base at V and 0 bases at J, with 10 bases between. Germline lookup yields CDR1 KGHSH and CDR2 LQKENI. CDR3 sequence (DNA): TGTGCCAGCTCACCACTTGGGTGGAACTCCTACGAGCAGTACTTC. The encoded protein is CASSPLGWNSYEQYF.

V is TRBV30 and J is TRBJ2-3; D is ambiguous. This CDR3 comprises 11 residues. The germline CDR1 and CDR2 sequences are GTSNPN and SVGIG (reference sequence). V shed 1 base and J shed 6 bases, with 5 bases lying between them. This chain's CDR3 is CAWSAADTQYF. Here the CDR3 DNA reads TGTGCCTGGAGTGCGGCTGATACGCAGTATTTT.

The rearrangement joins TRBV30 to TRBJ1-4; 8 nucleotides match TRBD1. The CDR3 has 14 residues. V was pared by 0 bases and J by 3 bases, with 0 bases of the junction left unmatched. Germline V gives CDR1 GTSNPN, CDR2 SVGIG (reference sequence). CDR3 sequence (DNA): TGTGCCTGGAGTGTACAGGGGGCTAATGAAAAACTGTTTTTT. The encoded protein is CAWSVQGANEKLFF.

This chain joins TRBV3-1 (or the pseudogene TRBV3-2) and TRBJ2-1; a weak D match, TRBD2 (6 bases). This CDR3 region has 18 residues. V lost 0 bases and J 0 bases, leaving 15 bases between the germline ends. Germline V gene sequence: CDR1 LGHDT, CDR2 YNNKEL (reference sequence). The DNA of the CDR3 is TGTGCCAGCAGCCAAGACTCTAATGGGGGGAGCTCCTACAATGAGCAGTTCTTC. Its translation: CASSQDSNGGSSYNEQFF.

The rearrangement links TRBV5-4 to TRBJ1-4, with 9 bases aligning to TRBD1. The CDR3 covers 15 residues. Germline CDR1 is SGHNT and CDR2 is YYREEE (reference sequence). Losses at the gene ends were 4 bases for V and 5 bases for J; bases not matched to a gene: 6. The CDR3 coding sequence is TGTGCCAGCAGCGGACAGGGGAACCTGAATGAAAAACTGTTTTTT. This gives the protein CASSGQGNLNEKLFF.

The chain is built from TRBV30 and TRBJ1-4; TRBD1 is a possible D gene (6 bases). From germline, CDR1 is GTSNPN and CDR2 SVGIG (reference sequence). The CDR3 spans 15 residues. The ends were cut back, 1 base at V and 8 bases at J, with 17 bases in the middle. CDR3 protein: CAWSEGRGNNEKLFF. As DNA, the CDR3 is TGTGCCTGGAGTGAGGGGAGGGGGAATAACGAAAAACTGTTTTTT.

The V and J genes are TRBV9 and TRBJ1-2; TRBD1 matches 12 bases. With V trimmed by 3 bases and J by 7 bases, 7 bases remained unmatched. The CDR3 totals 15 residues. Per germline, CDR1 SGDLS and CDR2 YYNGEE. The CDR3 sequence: CASSGPGQGAGGYTF. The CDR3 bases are TGTGCCAGCAGCGGCCCGGGACAGGGGGCGGGTGGCTACACCTTC.

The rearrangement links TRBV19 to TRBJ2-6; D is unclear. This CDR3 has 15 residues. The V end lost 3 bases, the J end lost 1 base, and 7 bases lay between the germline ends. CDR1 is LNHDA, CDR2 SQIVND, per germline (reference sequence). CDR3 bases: TGTGCCAGTAGTATGCTCATTTCTGGGGCCAACGTCCTGACTTTC. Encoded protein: CASSMLISGANVLTF.

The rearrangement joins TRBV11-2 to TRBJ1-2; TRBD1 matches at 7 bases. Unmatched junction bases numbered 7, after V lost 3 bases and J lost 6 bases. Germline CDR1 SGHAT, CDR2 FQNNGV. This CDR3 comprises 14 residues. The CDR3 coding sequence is TGTGCCAGCAGCTTTACGGGACAGAAGGATGGCTACACCTTC. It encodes CASSFTGQKDGYTF.

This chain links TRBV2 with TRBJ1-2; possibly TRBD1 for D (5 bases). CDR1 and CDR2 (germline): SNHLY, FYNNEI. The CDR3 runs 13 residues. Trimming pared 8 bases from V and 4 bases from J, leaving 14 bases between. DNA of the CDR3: TGTGCCAGCCGGGTGGAGGGGACCTATGGCTACACCTTC. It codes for CASRVEGTYGYTF.

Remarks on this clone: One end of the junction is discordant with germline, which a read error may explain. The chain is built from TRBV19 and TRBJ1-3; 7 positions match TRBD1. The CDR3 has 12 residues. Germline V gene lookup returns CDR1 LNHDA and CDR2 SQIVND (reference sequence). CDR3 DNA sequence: TGTGCCAGTAGTGCCGGAGGGGGCAGAGAGCATTTT. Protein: CASSAGGGREHF.

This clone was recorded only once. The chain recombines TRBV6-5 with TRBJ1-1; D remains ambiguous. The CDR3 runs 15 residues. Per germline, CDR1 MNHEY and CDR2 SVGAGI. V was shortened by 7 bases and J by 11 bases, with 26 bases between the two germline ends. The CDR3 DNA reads TGTGCCAGCACCGTAGAGCCGCAAAGCAGTTCTTTGGCTTTCTTT. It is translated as CASTVEPQSSSLAFF.

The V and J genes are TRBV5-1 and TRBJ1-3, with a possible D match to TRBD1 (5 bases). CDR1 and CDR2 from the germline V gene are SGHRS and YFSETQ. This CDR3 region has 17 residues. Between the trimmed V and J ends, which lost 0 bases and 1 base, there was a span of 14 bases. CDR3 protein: CASSLAGTVRSGNTIYF. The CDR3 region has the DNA TGCGCCAGCAGCTTGGCCGGGACGGTACGATCTGGAAACACCATATATTTT.

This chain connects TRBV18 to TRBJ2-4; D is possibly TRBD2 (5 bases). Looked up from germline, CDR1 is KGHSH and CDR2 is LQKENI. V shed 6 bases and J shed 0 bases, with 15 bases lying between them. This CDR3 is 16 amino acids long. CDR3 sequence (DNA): TGTGCCAGCTCCCCCTTAGCGCCGGGAGCCAAAAACATTCAGTACTTC. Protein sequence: CASSPLAPGAKNIQYF.

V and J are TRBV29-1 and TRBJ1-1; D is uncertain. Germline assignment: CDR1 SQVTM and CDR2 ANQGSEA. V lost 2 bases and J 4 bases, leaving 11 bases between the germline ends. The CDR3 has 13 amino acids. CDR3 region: CSVEMRAGTEAFF. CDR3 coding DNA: TGCAGCGTTGAAATGCGGGCTGGCACTGAAGCTTTCTTT.

DNA of the CDR3: TGTGCCATCTGCTCCGGCGAGGGCAATCAGCCCCAGCATTTT. It translates to CAICSGEGNQPQHF. This sequence joins TRBV10-3 and TRBJ1-5; unclear D gene. The germline V gene encodes CDR1 ENHRY and CDR2 SYGVKD. This CDR3 is 14 amino acids long. V was shortened by 8 bases and J by 2 bases, with 13 bases between the two germline ends.

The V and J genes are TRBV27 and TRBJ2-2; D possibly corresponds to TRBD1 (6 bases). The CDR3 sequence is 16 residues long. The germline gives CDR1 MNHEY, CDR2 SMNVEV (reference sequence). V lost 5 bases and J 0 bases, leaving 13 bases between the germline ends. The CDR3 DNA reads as TGTGCCAGCAGTCTACAGGGTCCCGCGAACACCGGGGAGCTGTTTTTT. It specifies CASSLQGPANTGELFF.

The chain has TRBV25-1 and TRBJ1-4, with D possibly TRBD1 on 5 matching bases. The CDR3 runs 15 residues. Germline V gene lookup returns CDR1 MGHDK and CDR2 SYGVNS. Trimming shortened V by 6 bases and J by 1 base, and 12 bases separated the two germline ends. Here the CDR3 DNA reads TGTGCCAGCAGGGGGGGAGGACTAACTAATGAAAAACTGTTTTTT. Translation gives CASRGGGLTNEKLFF.

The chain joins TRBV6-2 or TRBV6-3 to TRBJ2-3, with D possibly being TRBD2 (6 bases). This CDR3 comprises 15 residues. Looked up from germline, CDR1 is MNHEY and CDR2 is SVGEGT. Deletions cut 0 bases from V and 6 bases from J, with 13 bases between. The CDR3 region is CASSYSSGDLDTQYF. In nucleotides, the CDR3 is TGTGCCAGCAGTTACTCGTCGGGGGATTTGGATACGCAGTATTTT.

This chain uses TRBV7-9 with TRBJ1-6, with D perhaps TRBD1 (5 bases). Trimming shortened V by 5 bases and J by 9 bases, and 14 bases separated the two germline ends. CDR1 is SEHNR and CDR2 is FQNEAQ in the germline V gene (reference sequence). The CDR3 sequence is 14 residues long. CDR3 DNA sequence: TGTGCCAGCAGCCTCAGGGTTTCTGGTTCACCCCTCCACTTT. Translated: CASSLRVSGSPLHF.

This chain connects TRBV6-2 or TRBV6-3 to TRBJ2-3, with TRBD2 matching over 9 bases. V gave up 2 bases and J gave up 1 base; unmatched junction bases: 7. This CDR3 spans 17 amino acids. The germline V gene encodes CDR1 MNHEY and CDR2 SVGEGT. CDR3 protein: CASSYQTPSGGTDTQYF. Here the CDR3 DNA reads TGTGCCAGCAGTTACCAGACCCCTAGCGGGGGCACAGATACGCAGTATTTT.

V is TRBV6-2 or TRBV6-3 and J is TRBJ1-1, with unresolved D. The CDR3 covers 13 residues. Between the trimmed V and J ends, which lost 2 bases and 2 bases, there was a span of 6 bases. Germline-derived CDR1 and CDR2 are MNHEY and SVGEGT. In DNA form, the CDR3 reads TGTGCCAGCAGTTACAGGGTCAACACTGAAGCTTTCTTT. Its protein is CASSYRVNTEAFF.

The DNA of the CDR3 is TGTGCCAGCAGCAAAGACAGGGGCTACGAGCAGTACTTC. Translation: CASSKDRGYEQYF. The J gene is TRBJ2-7, the V gene TRBV21-1; TRBD1, the D gene given by the table, was not confirmed from the DNA. TRBV21-1 is a pseudogene segment. The CDR3 consists of 13 residues.